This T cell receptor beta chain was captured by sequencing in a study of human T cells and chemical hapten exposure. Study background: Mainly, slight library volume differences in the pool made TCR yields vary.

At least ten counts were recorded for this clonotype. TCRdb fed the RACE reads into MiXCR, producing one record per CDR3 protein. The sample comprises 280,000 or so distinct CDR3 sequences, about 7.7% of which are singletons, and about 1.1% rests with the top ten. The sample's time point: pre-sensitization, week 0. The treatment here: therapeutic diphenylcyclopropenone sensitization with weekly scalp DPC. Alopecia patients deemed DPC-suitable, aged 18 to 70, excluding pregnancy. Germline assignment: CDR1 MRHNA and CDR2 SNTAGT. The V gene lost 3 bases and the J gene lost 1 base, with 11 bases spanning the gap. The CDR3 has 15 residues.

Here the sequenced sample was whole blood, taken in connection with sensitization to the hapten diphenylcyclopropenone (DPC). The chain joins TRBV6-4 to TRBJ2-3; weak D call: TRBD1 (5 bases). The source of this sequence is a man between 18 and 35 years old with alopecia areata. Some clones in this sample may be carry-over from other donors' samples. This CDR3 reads CASSEGQGGTDTQYF. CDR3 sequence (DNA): TGTGCCAGCAGTGAAGGGCAGGGTGGCACAGATACGCAGTATTTT.